The 2 T cell receptor beta chains reported below all come from one sample, sequenced in a study of PD-L1 blockade in urothelial cancer. Time point denoted: pretreatment peripheral blood. TCRdb's table, derived via immunoSEQ multiplex PCR, lists solely in-frame clones and lacks some. The profile covers 100,000 to 150,000 clones, with approximately 84% appearing a single time and 3.2% taken by the ten largest. This specimen consisted of PBMCs, obtained around atezolizumab (anti-PD-L1) treatment. The receptors derive from a man aged 50-59 years with urothelial cancer.

The rearrangement uses TRBV14 and TRBJ1-4; D gene unclear. V was cut by 4 bases and J by 0 bases, with 3 bases left in between. The CDR3 totals 13 residues. Germline CDR1 and CDR2: SGHDN and FVKESK. The CDR3 is CASSRTTNEKLFF. In DNA, the CDR3 is TGTGCCAGCAGCCGTACAACTAATGAAAAACTGTTTTTT.

A single count supports this clone. The rearrangement joins TRBV4-2 to TRBJ2-5; possible D gene TRBD2, 5 bases. There are 17 residues in the CDR3. CDR1 LGHNA and CDR2 YNFKEQ come from the germline V gene. V lost 1 base and J 3 bases, leaving 18 bases between the germline ends. The CDR3 reads CASSQVRYEGFKETQYF. The CDR3, as DNA: TGTGCCAGCAGCCAAGTTCGCTATGAGGGCTTTAAAGAGACCCAGTACTTC.